The rows below give T cell receptor beta chains drawn from one sample of a study of metastatic and nonmetastatic thyroid tumors. TCRdb reanalyzed the PCR reads via MiXCR. The sample shows some 20,000 clones, about a third of them seen only once. Sequencing was carried out using tumor tissue. The source of these receptors is a female donor with papillary thyroid cancer or a benign thyroid nodule (not recorded which). Some clones in this sample may be carry-over from other donors' samples. The CDR3 runs from the conserved cysteine through the conserved F or W. Fields, in order: clone size, D gene, V gene, J gene, CDR3 DNA, CDR3 protein. The D gene is left open where the match is weak. Part of the rows lack a size; the others show once, few, many or a class for expanded clones.

few	-	TRBV6-2/TRBV6-3	TRBJ1-2	TGTGCCAGCATTTACTCTGGCTATAACTATGGCTACACCTTC	CASIYSGYNYGYTF
-	-	TRBV9	TRBJ1-2	TGTGCCAGCAGCGGACAGTCTAACTATGGCTACACCTTC	CASSGQSNYGYTF
few	-	TRBV6-2/TRBV6-3	TRBJ2-1	TGTGCCAGCAGTTTGGGGGAGAGCTCCTACAATGAGCAGTTCTTC	CASSLGESSYNEQFF
few	-	TRBV6-1	TRBJ1-5	TGTGCCAGCAGTGAAACGGAAACTCAGCCCCAGCATTTT	CASSETETQPQHF
few	TRBD1	TRBV12-3/TRBV12-4	TRBJ2-2	TGTGCCAGCAGTCCGCGACAGGGGAGCACCGGGGAGCTGTTTTTT	CASSPRQGSTGELFF
few	-	TRBV9	TRBJ2-1	TGTGCCAGCAGCGTAGGCACTGAGCAGTTCTTC	CASSVGTEQFF
few	-	TRBV10-3	TRBJ2-2	TGTGCCATCAGTGAGTCGGCAGGGTCCGGGGAGCTGTTTTTT	CAISESAGSGELFF
few	-	TRBV12-3/TRBV12-4	TRBJ2-2	TGTGCCAGCAGACTCTCAGGATCCACCGGGGAGCTGTTTTTT	CASRLSGSTGELFF
-	-	TRBV5-1	TRBJ2-7	TGCGCCAGCAGCTTGGATGTTTCGGGCGGCGAGCAGTACTTC	CASSLDVSGGEQYF
-	TRBD2	TRBV11-2	TRBJ2-5	TGTGCCAGCAGCTTACTGGCGGGGGGCGTGGGAGGGACCCAGTACTTC	CASSLLAGGVGGTQYF
once	-	TRBV30	TRBJ1-4	TGTGCCTGGAGTGTTACCATAGGGACGGGTAATGAAAAACTGTTTTTT	CAWSVTIGTGNEKLFF
few	-	TRBV5-1	TRBJ2-5	TGCGCCAGCAGCTTGGGGGGAACCGTGAGAGAGACCCAGTACTTC	CASSLGGTVRETQYF
-	TRBD2	TRBV19	TRBJ2-1	TGTGCCAGTAGCCCCCGGGGAGCGGGAGGGTACAATGAGCAGTTCTTC	CASSPRGAGGYNEQFF
-	-	TRBV6-1	TRBJ1-2	TGTGCCAGCAGTAGGGACGTATTGGAAGGCTACACCTTC	CASSRDVLEGYTF
-	-	TRBV19	TRBJ2-7	TGTGCCAGTAGTCCCCGGGACCCCCGCTACGAGCAGTACTTC	CASSPRDPRYEQYF
few	TRBD2	TRBV2	TRBJ2-5	TGTGCCAGCAGGTTTAGACTAGCGTTACAGACCCAGTACTTC	CASRFRLALQTQYF
once	-	TRBV18	TRBJ2-2	TGTGCCAGCTCACCACCGGGATCGGCTAACACCGGGGAGCTGTTTTTT	CASSPPGSANTGELFF
-	-	TRBV11-2	TRBJ2-6	TGTGCCAGCAGCTTAGAGGCAGGAGCCGGGGCCAACGTCCTGACTTTC	CASSLEAGAGANVLTF
-	-	TRBV6-6	TRBJ1-1	TGTGCCAGCAGTTATTTAGAAGGTACTGAAGCTTTCTTT	CASSYLEGTEAFF
-	-	TRBV20-1	TRBJ1-1	TGCAGTGCTAGAGACAGGGTGAACACTGAAGCTTTCTTT	CSARDRVNTEAFF
many	-	TRBV27	TRBJ1-2	TGTGCCAGCAGCCAGGAGGGTAACTATGGCTACACCTTC	CASSQEGNYGYTF
few	-	TRBV12-3/TRBV12-4	TRBJ2-1	TGTGCCAGCGTAAGGGCTAGCTCCTACAATGAGCAGTTCTTC	CASVRASSYNEQFF
once	TRBD2	TRBV18	TRBJ2-1	TGTGCCAGCTCACCGGGGGTTAGTAGCGGGATTAATGAGCAGTTCTTC	CASSPGVSSGINEQFF
few	TRBD2	TRBV7-3	TRBJ2-2	TGTGCCACCGCGCTGGACGGCGGGAGCGTCGGGGAGCTGTTTTTT	CATALDGGSVGELFF
-	-	TRBV7-3	TRBJ2-2	TGTGCCAGCGGTCGGACGAACACCGGGGAGCTGTTTTTT	CASGRTNTGELFF
few	-	TRBV6-1	TRBJ2-2	TGTGCCAGCAGTTCCGGTGACACCGGGGAGCTGTTTTTT	CASSSGDTGELFF
few	TRBD1	TRBV6-1	TRBJ1-1	TGTGCCAGCAGTGGACAGGGCTACACTGAAGCTTTCTTT	CASSGQGYTEAFF
-	-	TRBV2	TRBJ1-2	TGTGCCAGCATTAGAGGCTGGGGTGGCTACACCTTC	CASIRGWGGYTF
-	-	TRBV28	TRBJ2-3	TGTGCCACCACCCAGGACCACACGCATACGCAGTATTTT	CATTQDHTHTQYF
-	-	TRBV20-1	TRBJ1-1	TGCAGTGCTAACCGGGAATCGAACACTGAAGCTTTCTTT	CSANRESNTEAFF
-	TRBD1	TRBV11-2	TRBJ1-1	TGTGCCAGCAGCTTGAACGCCAGGGGGGCGATGGCGAGAGGTGAAGCTTTCTTT	CASSLNARGAMARGEAFF
few	-	TRBV7-8	TRBJ2-2	TGTGCCAGCAGCCCAGTGAGGGGCGCCGGGGAGCTGTTTTTT	CASSPVRGAGELFF
few	TRBD1	TRBV6-1	TRBJ1-3	TGTGCCAGCAGCCGCAGGGGGAGCTCTGGAAACACCATATATTTT	CASSRRGSSGNTIYF
-	-	TRBV19	TRBJ2-3	TGTGCCAGTAGTATTAGAGATAGCACAGATACGCAGTATTTT	CASSIRDSTDTQYF
few	TRBD1	TRBV28	TRBJ1-6	TGTGCCAGCAGTCCCGACAGGGAAGGTTCACCCCTCCACTTT	CASSPDREGSPLHF
-	-	TRBV13	TRBJ2-7	TGTGCCAGCAGCCACGGACGTGGGTACGAGCAGTACTTC	CASSHGRGYEQYF
few	-	TRBV12-3/TRBV12-4	TRBJ1-3	TGTGCCAGCAGTCTGGAAGGGGACACCATATATTTT	CASSLEGDTIYF
-	TRBD1	TRBV19	TRBJ1-2	TGTGCCACCACCCCCGAAGGGTGGACAGGGGATTACTATGGCTACACCTTC	CATTPEGWTGDYYGYTF
-	-	TRBV11-1	TRBJ2-6	TGTGCCAGCAGCTCTAAGCACTCTGGGGCCAACGTCCTGACTTTC	CASSSKHSGANVLTF
-	-	TRBV20-1	TRBJ2-3	TGCAGTGCTAGAAGCAGGGGACTTGCCTCTCACAGGGGAACACGCGATACGCAGTATTTT	CSARSRGLASHRGTRDTQYF
-	TRBD1	TRBV12-3/TRBV12-4	TRBJ1-6	TGTGCCAGTTTAACGGGACAGCGTAATTCACCCCTCCACTTT	CASLTGQRNSPLHF
few	TRBD2	TRBV12-3/TRBV12-4	TRBJ2-7	TGTGCCAGCAGCGGGACTAGCGGGAGGAGTTCCTACGAGCAGTACTTC	CASSGTSGRSSYEQYF
medium-sized	-	TRBV20-1	TRBJ2-7	TGCAGTGCTAGAGAAAGGGATTCATCCTACGAGCAGTACTTC	CSARERDSSYEQYF
few	-	TRBV28	TRBJ1-2	TGTGCCAGCAACTTCCGGGGGGGCGGTTATGGCTACACCTTC	CASNFRGGGYGYTF
few	-	TRBV28	TRBJ2-1	TGTGCCAGCAGTTTAGAGTGGGAGGTTTATGAGCAGTTCTTC	CASSLEWEVYEQFF
-	-	TRBV5-1	TRBJ2-7	TGCGCCAGCAGCTTGGGCGGCCTCTCCCCCTACGAGCAGTACTTC	CASSLGGLSPYEQYF
few	-	TRBV19	TRBJ1-2	TGTGCCAGTAGTAGCGGACCAAATATTAGAGGTGGCTACACCTTC	CASSSGPNIRGGYTF
few	-	TRBV28	TRBJ2-7	TGTGCCAGCAGTTTCTCCTACGAGCAGTACTTC	CASSFSYEQYF
few	TRBD1	TRBV15	TRBJ2-4	TGTGCCACCAGCAAACAGGGGGCGACCAAAAACATTCAGTACTTC	CATSKQGATKNIQYF
few	-	TRBV6-2/TRBV6-3	TRBJ1-1	TGTGCCAGCAGTTACCGCGGCGGGCACACTGAAGCTTTCTTT	CASSYRGGHTEAFF